This TCR beta chain originates from a study of shared clonotypes between healthy human individuals. On the study more broadly: Each donor's CD4 naive and CD4 memory cells filled three plates apiece, CD8 naive two, and CD8 memory one.

Trimming removed 3 bases from V and 9 bases from J; junction bases left unmatched: 5. The CDR3 is 13 amino acids. Germline CDR1 is LGHNA and CDR2 is YSLEER. Only in-frame clones appear in the TCRdb table, and some are missing; sequencing was by immunoSEQ multiplex PCR. The sample yields over 1.4 million clones, around 95% seen once. Study observations and caveats: Investigators expected sequencing depth to affect clonotype sharing among donors.

This clone has a single count. The antigen is unknown. This chain joins TRBV4-3 and TRBJ2-1; 7 bases are a match to TRBD1. Material: naive CD4+ T cells sorted from blood. Stated subset: CD45RA+ positively selected. This receptor was obtained from a man aged 25-45 years in good health. The CDR3 DNA follows: TGCGCCAGCAGCCATTATAACAGGGGTGAGCAGTTCTTC. Protein sequence: CASSHYNRGEQFF.